The 5 T cell receptor beta chains presented below share a single source sample, sequenced in a study of CD8 T cells in ankylosing spondylitis. TCRdb ran MiXCR on the 5' RACE reads and lists one entry per CDR3 protein. The sample includes roughly 260,000 distinct CDR3 sequences, roughly 20% seen only once; the top ten take roughly 8%. Sequences were obtained from blood, either unsorted or a sorted T cell fraction (not recorded which). Receptors originate from a male donor with ankylosing spondylitis or in good health (not recorded which).

This clonotype was observed a few times. The gene calls are TRBV27 and TRBJ2-1; 8 bases map to TRBD2. V lost 2 bases and J lost 8; bases outside the gene matches: 8. This CDR3 has 15 amino acids. Germline lookup yields CDR1 MNHEY and CDR2 SMNVEV (reference sequence). Here the CDR3 reads CASSLDPGGQDEQFF. The CDR3 nucleotides are TGTGCCAGCAGTTTAGACCCGGGAGGGCAGGATGAGCAGTTCTTC.

This clonotype showed up just a few times. The rearrangement uses TRBV27 and TRBJ1-3; TRBD1 aligns across 8 bases. Germline CDR1 is MNHEY and CDR2 is SMNVEV (reference sequence). This CDR3 has 15 amino acids. The V segment lost 5 bases and the J segment 4 bases; nucleotides outside the gene matches: 7. CDR3 in amino acids: CASSPTGVTGNTIYF. The CDR3 DNA reads as TGTGCCAGCAGTCCGACAGGGGTTACAGGAAACACCATATATTTT.

The sample holds many counts of this clonotype. The rearrangement joins TRBV7-6 to TRBJ1-1; D not resolved. Germline V lookup: CDR1 SGHVS, CDR2 FNYEAQ. This CDR3 contains 14 residues. V lost 2 bases, J lost 11 bases, and 18 bases lay in between. Here the CDR3 DNA reads TGTGCCAGCAGCTTATCGCGGGGAGCCTTCGAGGCTTTCTTT. This encodes CASSLSRGAFEAFF.

This clonotype was seen a few times. The J gene is TRBJ2-2, the V gene TRBV28; 8 bases map to TRBD2. Germline V lookup: CDR1 MDHEN, CDR2 SYDVKM. Unmatched junction bases numbered 6, after V lost 5 bases and J lost 1 base. The CDR3 covers 16 residues. The CDR3 is CASSLGTSLNTGELFF. The CDR3 region has the DNA TGTGCCAGCAGTCTGGGGACTAGTTTGAACACCGGGGAGCTGTTTTTT.

This clonotype was seen more than once but under ten times. The V and J genes are TRBV18 and TRBJ2-5; possible D gene TRBD1, 5 bases. The CDR3 extends over 15 amino acids. Trimming left V 4 bases short and J 2 bases short, with 14 bases between. Per germline, CDR1 KGHSH and CDR2 LQKENI. The CDR3 DNA follows: TGTGCCAGCTCACATCAGTTCGACAGACAAGAGACCCAGTACTTC. It codes for CASSHQFDRQETQYF.